These 18 T cell receptor beta chains share one sample of origin, sequenced in a study of T-cell memory formation after mild COVID-19. TCRdb re-called the 5' RACE reads with MiXCR, one entry per CDR3 protein. The sample includes a few hundred thousand distinct CDR3 sequences, around 15% seen only once; the top ten take roughly 23%. Sequenced input: PBMCs or a T cell subset sorted from them (not recorded which). The receptors were sampled from a man between 18 and 29 years old who had mild COVID-19 (a few samples of this study predate the infection). Cell type and time point are not known.

Details on this clonotype: One end of the junction varies from germline; a read error may be responsible. The V and J genes are TRBV3-1 and TRBJ1-6; D uncertain. Germline lookup yields CDR1 LGHDT and CDR2 YNNKEL (reference sequence). CDR3 length: 14 residues. The CDR3 spells CASSHSAGRLNPDF. The CDR3 DNA reads TGTGCCAGCAGCCATAGTGCAGGCCGTTTAAACCCCGACTTT.

The chain carries TRBV7-9 and TRBJ2-5, with D perhaps matching TRBD1 (5 bases). Germline assignment: CDR1 SEHNR and CDR2 FQNEAQ (reference sequence). Trimming left V 5 bases short and J 5 bases short, with 18 bases between. There are 15 residues in the CDR3. CDR3 sequence (DNA): TGTGCCAGCAGCACGCACAGGCCTACTGGTGAGACCCAGTACTTC. This codes for CASSTHRPTGETQYF.

This clonotype was recorded a few times. The CDR3: CASSFGGFYGNQPQHF. CDR3 bases: TGTGCCAGCAGCTTTGGGGGGTTTTATGGCAATCAGCCCCAGCATTTT. V is TRBV7-2 and J is TRBJ1-5, with a weak D call TRBD1 (5 bases). The CDR3 is 16 amino acids. Trimming removed 3 bases at V and 2 bases at J, with 14 bases between. CDR1 is SGHTA and CDR2 is FQGNSA in the germline V gene.

This clonotype was seen more than once but under ten times. This chain links TRBV6-2 or TRBV6-3 with TRBJ2-6; no clear D gene. The germline V gene encodes CDR1 MNHEY and CDR2 SVGEGT. This CDR3 has 15 residues. Trimming removed 4 bases from V and 2 bases from J, with 9 bases in between. The CDR3 DNA reads TGTGCCAGCAGTTTTTCGCACCCTGGGGCCAACGTCCTGACTTTC. Protein: CASSFSHPGANVLTF.

In this sample, this clonotype turned up many times. Here the CDR3 DNA reads TGTGCCAGCAGCTTAGAAACCGGGACAGGGGAGAAGCAGTTCTTC. It translates to CASSLETGTGEKQFF. The chain employs TRBV13 and TRBJ2-1; 10 nucleotides align to TRBD1. The V gene end was trimmed by 1 base and the J gene end by 11 bases; junction bases not matched to a gene: 8. Germline V gene data show CDR1 as PRHDT and CDR2 as FYEKMQ (reference sequence). The CDR3 has 15 amino acids.

The chain has TRBV30 and TRBJ2-7; TRBD2 agrees at 14 bases. Trimming removed 2 bases from V and 2 bases from J; junction bases left unmatched: 11. Germline CDR1 reads GTSNPN; CDR2 reads SVGIG (reference sequence). The CDR3 is 18 amino acids. CDR3 protein: CAWSTPPGTSGGTYEQYF. DNA for the CDR3: TGTGCCTGGAGTACTCCCCCTGGGACTAGCGGGGGAACCTACGAGCAGTACTTC. Using reference TRBV30 and TRBJ2-7 for the parts outside the CDR3, the full variable domain is SQTIHQWPATLVQPVGSPLSLECTVEGTSNPNLYWYRQAAGRGLQLLFYSVGIGQISSEVPQNLSASRPQDRQFILSSKKLLLSDSGFYLCAWSTPPGTSGGTYEQYFGPGTRLTVT.

This clonotype occurred a few times. The chain uses TRBV7-2 and TRBJ2-1; 8 nucleotides line up with TRBD2. Germline V lookup: CDR1 SGHTA, CDR2 FQGNSA. The CDR3 loop spans 15 amino acids. V gave up 5 bases and J gave up 4 bases; unmatched junction bases: 7. CDR3 sequence reads: CASSPSGGEYNEQFF. For the CDR3, the DNA is TGTGCCAGCAGCCCCAGCGGGGGTGAATACAATGAGCAGTTCTTC.

The V gene is TRBV20-1, the J gene TRBJ1-2, with TRBD1 as a possible D gene (5 bases). The V gene lost 1 base and the J gene lost 4 bases, with 16 bases spanning the gap. CDR3 length: 15 amino acids. Germline V CDR1 and CDR2: DFQATT, SNEGSKA (reference sequence). CDR3 sequence (DNA): TGCAGTGCTAGAGTGTGGGGACGCACCCTCTATGGCTACACCTTC. Its translation: CSARVWGRTLYGYTF.

This chain connects TRBV9 to TRBJ2-1; no clear D gene. Germline CDR1 and CDR2: SGDLS and YYNGEE. This CDR3 contains 13 residues. The V end was cut by 0 bases, the J end by 6 bases, with 7 bases between. The CDR3 protein is CASSVEPSNEQFF. The CDR3 nucleotides read TGTGCCAGCAGCGTAGAACCGAGCAATGAGCAGTTCTTC.

The V and J genes are TRBV20-1 and TRBJ2-3; 7 bases map to TRBD1. With 6 bases clipped from V and 0 bases from J, the junction kept 9 bases outside the gene matches. The CDR3 is 15 residues long. CDR1 DFQATT and CDR2 SNEGSKA come from the germline V gene (reference sequence). CDR3 sequence (DNA): TGCAGTGCAGGGACAGTTTTACTAAGCACAGATACGCAGTATTTT. The encoded protein is CSAGTVLLSTDTQYF.

This clonotype was counted only a few times. V gene TRBV28 combines with J gene TRBJ2-7; D call uncertain. The CDR3 spans 15 residues. Germline lookup yields CDR1 MDHEN and CDR2 SYDVKM. Trimming took 4 bases from V and 2 from J, leaving 15 bases between them. CDR3 coding DNA: TGTGCCAGCAGTTCCCTTCGCAGGCTGCCCTACGAGCAGTACGTC. It encodes CASSSLRRLPYEQYV.

This clonotype has more than one count but fewer than ten. The rearrangement uses TRBV20-1 and TRBJ2-5; the D is unclear. This CDR3 has 13 residues. The germline V gene has CDR1 DFQATT and CDR2 SNEGSKA (reference sequence). V lost 6 bases and J lost 4, with 15 bases in between. The CDR3 bases are TGCAGTGCCGCCAGGACCTTTCGAGAGACCCAGTACTTC. Protein product: CSAARTFRETQYF.

This clonotype was seen many times. The rearrangement joins TRBV7-9 to TRBJ2-3; 8 bases are a match to TRBD2. The trim removed 6 bases at V and 4 bases at J, leaving 6 bases unmatched. Germline CDR1 and CDR2: SEHNR and FQNEAQ (reference sequence). This CDR3 spans 14 amino acids. In nucleotides, the CDR3 is TGTGCCAGCAGGACGGGAGGGTTCCCAGATACGCAGTATTTT. It specifies CASRTGGFPDTQYF.

This sequence joins TRBV6-6 and TRBJ1-2; D is unclear. V lost 5 bases to trimming and J lost 3 bases, with 7 bases between them. Germline CDR1 is MNHNY and CDR2 is SVGAGI (reference sequence). There are 12 residues in the CDR3. The CDR3 loop reads CASSPDYYGYTF. The CDR3 nucleotides are TGTGCCAGCAGTCCCGACTACTATGGCTACACCTTC.

The V and J genes are TRBV6-5 and TRBJ2-5; no reliable D call. Trimming cost V 7 bases and J 5 bases, with 11 bases left between them. Germline CDR1 MNHEY, CDR2 SVGAGI. The CDR3 consists of 12 residues. The CDR3 sequence: CASNTPRETQYF. The CDR3 DNA sequence: TGTGCCAGCAATACGCCGAGGGAGACCCAGTACTTC.

The chain is built from TRBV9 and TRBJ2-5; the D gene is possibly TRBD2 (7 bases). V was pared by 0 bases and J by 4 bases, with 16 bases between. The germline V gene encodes CDR1 SGDLS and CDR2 YYNGEE. This CDR3 has 16 residues. As DNA, the CDR3 is TGTGCCAGCAGCGTAGTTGGAGGGGGGGCTTCAGAGACCCAGTACTTC. Its translation is CASSVVGGGASETQYF.

This chain joins TRBV5-1 and TRBJ2-7, with 9 bases lining up with TRBD2. J was trimmed by 3 bases and V by 2 bases; bases with no gene match: 6. Germline lookup yields CDR1 SGHRS and CDR2 YFSETQ. The CDR3 totals 15 residues. The CDR3 loop reads CASSLAGGQHYEQYF. The CDR3 nucleotides read TGCGCCAGCAGCTTAGCGGGGGGCCAGCACTACGAGCAGTACTTC.

The genes are TRBV7-9 and TRBJ2-1, with D tentatively TRBD1 or TRBD2 (5 bases each). With 6 bases removed from V and 5 bases from J, the gap between germline ends came to 17 bases. The germline V gene encodes CDR1 SEHNR and CDR2 FQNEAQ (reference sequence). The CDR3 loop spans 15 amino acids. In DNA form, the CDR3 reads TGTGCCAGCAGTTCCGACCGGGACGGAGACAATGAGCAGTTCTTC. It codes for CASSSDRDGDNEQFF.